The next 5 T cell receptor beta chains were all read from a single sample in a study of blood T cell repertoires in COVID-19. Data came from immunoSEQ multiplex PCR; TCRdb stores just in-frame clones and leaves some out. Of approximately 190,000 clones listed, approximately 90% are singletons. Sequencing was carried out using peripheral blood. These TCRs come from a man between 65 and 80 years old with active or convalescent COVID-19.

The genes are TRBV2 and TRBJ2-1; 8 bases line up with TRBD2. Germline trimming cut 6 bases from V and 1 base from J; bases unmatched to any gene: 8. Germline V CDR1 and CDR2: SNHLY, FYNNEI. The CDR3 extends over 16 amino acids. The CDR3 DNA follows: TGTGCCAGCAGGGCGGCGGGGGGTGTTTCCTACAATGAGCAGTTCTTC. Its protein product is CASRAAGGVSYNEQFF.

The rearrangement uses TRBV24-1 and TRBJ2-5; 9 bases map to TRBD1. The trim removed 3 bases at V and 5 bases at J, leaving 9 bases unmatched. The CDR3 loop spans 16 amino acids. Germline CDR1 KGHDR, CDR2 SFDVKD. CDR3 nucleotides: TGTGCCACCAGTGATAGCCGCGGGACAGGGATGGAGACCCAGTACTTC. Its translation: CATSDSRGTGMETQYF.

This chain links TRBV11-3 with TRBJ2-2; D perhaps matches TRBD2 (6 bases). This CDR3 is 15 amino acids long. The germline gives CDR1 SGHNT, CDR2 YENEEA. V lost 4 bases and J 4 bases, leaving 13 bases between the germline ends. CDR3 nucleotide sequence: TGTGCCAGCAGCTGGGGGAGGTTTGGCACCGGGGAGCTGTTTTTT. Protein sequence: CASSWGRFGTGELFF.

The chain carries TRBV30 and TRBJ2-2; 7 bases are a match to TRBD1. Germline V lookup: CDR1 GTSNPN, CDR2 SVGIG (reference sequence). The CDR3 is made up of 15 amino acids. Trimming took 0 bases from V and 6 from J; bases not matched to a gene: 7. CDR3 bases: TGTGCCTGGAGTGTAGGGAAAGGGGGCGCCGGGGAGCTGTTTTTT. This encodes CAWSVGKGGAGELFF.

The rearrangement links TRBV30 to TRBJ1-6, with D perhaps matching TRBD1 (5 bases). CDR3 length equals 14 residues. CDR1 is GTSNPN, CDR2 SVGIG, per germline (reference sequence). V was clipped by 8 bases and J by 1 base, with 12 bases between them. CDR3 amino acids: CARQSGSYNSPLHF. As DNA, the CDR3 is TGTGCCCGACAGTCCGGGTCCTATAATTCACCCCTCCACTTT.